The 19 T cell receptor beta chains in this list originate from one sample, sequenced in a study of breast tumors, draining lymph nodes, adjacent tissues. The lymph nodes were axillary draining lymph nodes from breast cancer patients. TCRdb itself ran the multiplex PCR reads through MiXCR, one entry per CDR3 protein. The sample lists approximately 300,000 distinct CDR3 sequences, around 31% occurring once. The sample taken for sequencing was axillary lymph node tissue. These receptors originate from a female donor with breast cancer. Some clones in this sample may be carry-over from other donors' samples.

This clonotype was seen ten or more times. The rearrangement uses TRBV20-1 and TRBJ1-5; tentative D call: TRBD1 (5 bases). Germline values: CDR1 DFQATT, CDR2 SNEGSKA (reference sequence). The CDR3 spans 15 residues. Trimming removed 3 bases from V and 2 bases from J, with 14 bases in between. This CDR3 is CSASSRVMGNQPQHF. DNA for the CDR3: TGCAGTGCTAGCAGCAGGGTGATGGGCAATCAGCCCCAGCATTTT.

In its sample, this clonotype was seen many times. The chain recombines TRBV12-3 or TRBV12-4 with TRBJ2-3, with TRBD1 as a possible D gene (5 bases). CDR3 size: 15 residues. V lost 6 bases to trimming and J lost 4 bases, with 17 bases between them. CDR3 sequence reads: CASSPKAGLADTQYF. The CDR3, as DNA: TGTGCCAGCAGCCCAAAGGCAGGGTTGGCAGATACGCAGTATTTT.

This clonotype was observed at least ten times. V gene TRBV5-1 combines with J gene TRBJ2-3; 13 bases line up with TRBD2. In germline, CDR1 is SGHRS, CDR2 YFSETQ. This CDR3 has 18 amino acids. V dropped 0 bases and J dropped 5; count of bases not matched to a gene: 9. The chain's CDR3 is CASSLGTSGSASGDTQYF. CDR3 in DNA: TGCGCCAGCAGCTTGGGGACTAGCGGGAGTGCCTCTGGAGATACGCAGTATTTT. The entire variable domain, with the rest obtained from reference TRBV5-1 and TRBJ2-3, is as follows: KAGVTQTPRYLIKTRGQQVTLSCSPISGHRSVSWYQQTPGQGLQFLFEYFSETQRNKGNFPGRFSGRQFSNSRSEMNVSTLELGDSALYLCASSLGTSGSASGDTQYFGPGTRLTVL.

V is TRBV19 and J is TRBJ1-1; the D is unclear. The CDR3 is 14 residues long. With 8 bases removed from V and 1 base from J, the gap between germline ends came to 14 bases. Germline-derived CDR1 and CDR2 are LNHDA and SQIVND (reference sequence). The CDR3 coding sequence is TGTGCCAGTTCCTTTATCGGAGCGAACACTGAAGCTTTCTTT. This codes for CASSFIGANTEAFF. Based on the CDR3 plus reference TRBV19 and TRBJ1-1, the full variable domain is DGGITQSPKYLFRKEGQNVTLSCEQNLNHDAMYWYRQDPGQGLRLIYYSQIVNDFQKGDIAEGYSVSREKKESFPLTVTSAQKNPTAFYLCASSFIGANTEAFFGQGTRLTVV.

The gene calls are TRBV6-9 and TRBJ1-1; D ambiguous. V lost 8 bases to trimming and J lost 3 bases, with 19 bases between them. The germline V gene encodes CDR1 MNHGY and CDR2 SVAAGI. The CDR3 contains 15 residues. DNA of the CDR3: TGTGCCAGCGCCACCCCAAACGTACGGTACACTGAAGCTTTCTTT. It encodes CASATPNVRYTEAFF.

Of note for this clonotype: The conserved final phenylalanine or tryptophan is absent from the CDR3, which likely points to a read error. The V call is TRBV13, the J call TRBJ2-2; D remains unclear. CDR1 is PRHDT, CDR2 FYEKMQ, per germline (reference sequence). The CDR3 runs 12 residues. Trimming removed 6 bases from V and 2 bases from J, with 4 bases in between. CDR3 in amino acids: CASRGNTGELFL. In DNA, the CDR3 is TGTGCCAGCAGAGGTAACACCGGGGAGCTGTTTCTT.

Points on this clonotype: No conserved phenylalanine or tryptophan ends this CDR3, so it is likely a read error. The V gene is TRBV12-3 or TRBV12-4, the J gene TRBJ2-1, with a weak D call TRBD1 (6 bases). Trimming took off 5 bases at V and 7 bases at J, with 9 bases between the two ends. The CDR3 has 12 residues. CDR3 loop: CASSRQGNEQFL. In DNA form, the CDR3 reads TGTGCCAGCAGTCGCCAGGGGAATGAGCAGTTCCTC.

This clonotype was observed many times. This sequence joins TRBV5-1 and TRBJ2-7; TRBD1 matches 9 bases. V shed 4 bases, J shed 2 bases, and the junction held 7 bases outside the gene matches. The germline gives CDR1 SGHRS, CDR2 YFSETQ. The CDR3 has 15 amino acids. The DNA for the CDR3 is TGCGCCAGCAGCCCCACGGGACAGGGCACCTACGAGCAGTACTTC. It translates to CASSPTGQGTYEQYF.

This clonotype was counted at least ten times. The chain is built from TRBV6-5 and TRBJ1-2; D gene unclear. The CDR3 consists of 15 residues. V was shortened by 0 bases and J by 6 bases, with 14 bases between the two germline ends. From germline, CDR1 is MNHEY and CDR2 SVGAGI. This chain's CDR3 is CASSYSVLNRNGYTF. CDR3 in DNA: TGTGCCAGCAGTTACTCGGTCCTCAACCGGAATGGCTACACCTTC.

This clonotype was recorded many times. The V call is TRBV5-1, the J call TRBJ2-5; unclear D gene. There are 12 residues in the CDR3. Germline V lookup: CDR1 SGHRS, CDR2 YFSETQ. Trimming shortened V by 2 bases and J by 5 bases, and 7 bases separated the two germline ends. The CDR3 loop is CASSFESETQYF. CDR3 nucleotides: TGCGCCAGCAGCTTCGAGTCTGAGACCCAGTACTTC.

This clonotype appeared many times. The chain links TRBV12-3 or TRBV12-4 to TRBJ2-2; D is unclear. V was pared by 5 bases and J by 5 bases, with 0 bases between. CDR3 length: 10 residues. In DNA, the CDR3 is TGTGCCAGCAGTACCGGGGAGCTGTTTTTT. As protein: CASSTGELFF.

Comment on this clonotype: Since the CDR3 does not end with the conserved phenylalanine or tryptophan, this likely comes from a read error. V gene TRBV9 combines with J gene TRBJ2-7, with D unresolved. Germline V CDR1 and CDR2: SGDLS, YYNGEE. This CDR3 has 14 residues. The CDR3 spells CASSAQQTNDEQYS. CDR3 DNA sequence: TGTGCCAGCAGCGCCCAACAGACGAATGACGAACAGTACTCC.

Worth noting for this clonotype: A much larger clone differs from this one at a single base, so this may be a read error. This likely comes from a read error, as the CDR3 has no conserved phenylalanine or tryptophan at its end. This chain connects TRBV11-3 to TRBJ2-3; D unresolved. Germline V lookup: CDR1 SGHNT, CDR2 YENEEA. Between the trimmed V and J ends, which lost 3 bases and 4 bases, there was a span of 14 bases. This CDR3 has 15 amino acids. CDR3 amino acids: CASSFAVPQADTQYL. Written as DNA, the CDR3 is TGTGCCAGCAGCTTTGCGGTCCCCCAAGCAGATACGCAGTATCTT.

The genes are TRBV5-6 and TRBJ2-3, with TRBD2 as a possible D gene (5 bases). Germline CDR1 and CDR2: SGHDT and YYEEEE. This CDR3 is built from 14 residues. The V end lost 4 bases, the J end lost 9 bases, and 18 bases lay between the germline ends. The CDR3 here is CASSPAGSGNTQYF. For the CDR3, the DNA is TGTGCCAGCAGCCCCGCGGGTTCCGGAAACACGCAGTATTTT.

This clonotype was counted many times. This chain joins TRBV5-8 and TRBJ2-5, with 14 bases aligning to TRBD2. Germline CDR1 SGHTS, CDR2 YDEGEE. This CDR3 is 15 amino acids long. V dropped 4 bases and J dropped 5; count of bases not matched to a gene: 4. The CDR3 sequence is CASSAGTSGSETQYF. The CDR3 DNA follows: TGTGCCAGCAGCGCCGGGACTAGCGGGAGTGAGACCCAGTACTTC.

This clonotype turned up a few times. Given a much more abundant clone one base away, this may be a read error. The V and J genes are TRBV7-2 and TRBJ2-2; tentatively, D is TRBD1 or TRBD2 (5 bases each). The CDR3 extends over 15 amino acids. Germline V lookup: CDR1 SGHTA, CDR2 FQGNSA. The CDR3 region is CASSLNPGRTGELLF. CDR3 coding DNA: TGTGCCAGCAGCTTAAATCCGGGACGCACCGGGGAGCTGCTTTTT.

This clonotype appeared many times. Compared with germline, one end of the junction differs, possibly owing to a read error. The CDR3 DNA reads TGTGCTAGCAGCCAGTCGGGACAGGGGAACACCATATATTTT. Its protein product is CASSQSGQGNTIYF. The V and J genes are TRBV7-7 and TRBJ1-3; TRBD1 agrees at 10 bases. The CDR3 spans 14 residues. CDR1 and CDR2 (germline): SSHAT, FNYEAQ (reference sequence).

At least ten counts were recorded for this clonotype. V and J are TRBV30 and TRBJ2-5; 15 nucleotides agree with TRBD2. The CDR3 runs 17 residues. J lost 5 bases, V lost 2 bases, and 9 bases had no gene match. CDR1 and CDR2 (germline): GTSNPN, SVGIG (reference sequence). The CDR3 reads CAWSPPGLAGGHETQYF. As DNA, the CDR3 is TGTGCCTGGAGTCCCCCCGGACTAGCGGGAGGGCATGAGACCCAGTACTTC.

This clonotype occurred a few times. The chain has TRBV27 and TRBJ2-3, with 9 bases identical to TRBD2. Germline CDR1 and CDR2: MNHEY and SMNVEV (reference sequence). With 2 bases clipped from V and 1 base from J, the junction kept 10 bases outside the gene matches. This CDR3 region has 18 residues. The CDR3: CASSLRVAGASGTDTQYF. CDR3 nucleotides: TGTGCCAGCAGTTTACGAGTAGCGGGAGCGTCGGGCACAGATACGCAGTATTTT.